This T cell receptor (beta chain) was recovered during a study of blood T cell repertoires in COVID-19. CDR1 is KGHSH, CDR2 LQKENI, per germline. The CDR3 is 12 amino acids. V was shortened by 2 bases and J by 6 bases, with 7 bases between the two germline ends. Study processing details: Amplification of reference gene primers provided the estimated nucleated cell counts. Only in-frame clones appear in the TCRdb table, and some are missing; sequencing was by immunoSEQ multiplex PCR. For V, J and clone size, that table is used; D and trimming come from the DNA. Altogether about 75,000 clones are present, under 90% being singletons, with the ten largest covering just over 2.5%.

The sample taken for sequencing was peripheral blood. The clonotype originates from a human donor in a cohort sampled during active COVID-19. V is TRBV18 and J is TRBJ1-2; no firm D call. This CDR3 reads CASSPSLDGYTF. The CDR3 coding sequence is TGTGCCAGCTCACCATCCCTTGATGGCTACACCTTC.